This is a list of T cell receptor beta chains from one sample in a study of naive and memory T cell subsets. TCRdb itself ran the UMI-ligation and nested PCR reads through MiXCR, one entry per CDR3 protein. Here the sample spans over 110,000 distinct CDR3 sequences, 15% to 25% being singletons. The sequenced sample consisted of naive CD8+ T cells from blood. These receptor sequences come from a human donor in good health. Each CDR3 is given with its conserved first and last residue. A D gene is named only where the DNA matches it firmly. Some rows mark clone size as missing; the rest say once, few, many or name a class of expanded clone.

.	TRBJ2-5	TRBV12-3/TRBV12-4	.	CASSFLYQETQYF	TGTGCCAGCAGTTTTTTGTACCAAGAGACCCAGTACTTC
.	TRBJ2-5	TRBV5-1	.	CASSSESGQGETQYF	TGCGCCAGCAGCTCTGAATCGGGGCAAGGGGAGACCCAGTACTTC
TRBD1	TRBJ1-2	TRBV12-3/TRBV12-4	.	CASSTTGGDYGYTF	TGTGCCAGCAGTACAACAGGGGGCGACTATGGCTACACCTTC
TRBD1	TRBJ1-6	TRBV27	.	CASKRTGGLSDSPLHF	TGTGCCAGCAAAAGGACAGGGGGATTATCTGATTCACCCCTCCACTTT
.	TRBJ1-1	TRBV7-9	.	CASSLGEGYTEAFF	TGTGCCAGCAGCTTAGGGGAGGGGTACACTGAAGCTTTCTTT
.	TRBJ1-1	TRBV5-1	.	CASSLAGGGTEAFF	TGCGCCAGCAGCTTGGCTGGGGGGGGAACTGAAGCTTTCTTT
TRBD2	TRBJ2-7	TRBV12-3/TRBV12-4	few	CASSFLLADSYEQYF	TGTGCCAGCAGTTTTCTACTAGCGGATTCCTACGAGCAGTACTTC
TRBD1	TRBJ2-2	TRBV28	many	CASSFEGANTGELFF	TGTGCCAGCAGTTTTGAGGGGGCAAACACCGGGGAGCTGTTTTTT
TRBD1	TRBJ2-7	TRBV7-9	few	CASRETGSYEQYF	TGTGCCAGCAGGGAGACAGGGAGCTACGAGCAGTACTTC
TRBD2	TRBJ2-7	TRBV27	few	CASSPGTSGTYEQYF	TGTGCCAGCAGCCCCGGGACTAGCGGAACCTACGAGCAGTACTTC
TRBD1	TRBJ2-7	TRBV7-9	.	CAVRGPSYEQYF	TGTGCCGTCAGGGGGCCGTCCTACGAGCAGTACTTC
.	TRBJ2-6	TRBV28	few	CASSEQSGANVLTF	TGTGCCAGCAGTGAGCAGTCTGGGGCCAACGTCCTGACTTTC
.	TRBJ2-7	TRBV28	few	CASSSDLEIYEQYF	TGTGCCAGCAGTTCCGACCTTGAGATATACGAGCAGTACTTC
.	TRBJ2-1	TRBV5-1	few	CASTKTRASASSYNEQFF	TGCGCCAGCACCAAGACGCGAGCTAGCGCGAGCTCCTACAATGAGCAGTTCTTC
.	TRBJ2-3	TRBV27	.	CASSIDLGPTDTQYF	TGTGCCAGCAGTATTGACTTGGGACCTACAGATACGCAGTATTTT
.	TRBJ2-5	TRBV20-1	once	CSARSNRGGTQMGTQYF	TGCAGTGCTAGATCCAACCGTGGCGGAACCCAAATGGGGACCCAGTACTTC
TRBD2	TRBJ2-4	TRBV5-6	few	CASSPLTGGVKNIQYF	TGTGCCAGCAGCCCCCTGACGGGAGGGGTCAAAAACATTCAGTACTTC
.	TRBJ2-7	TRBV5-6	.	CASSSPGSMGSYEQYF	TGTGCCAGCAGCTCCCCGGGGAGCATGGGTTCCTACGAGCAGTACTTC
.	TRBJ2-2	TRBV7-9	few	CATGLVPGELFF	TGTGCCACTGGACTGGTCCCCGGGGAGCTGTTTTTT
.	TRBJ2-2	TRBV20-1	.	CSARALTRNTGELFF	TGCAGTGCTAGAGCCCTGACTAGGAACACCGGGGAGCTGTTTTTT
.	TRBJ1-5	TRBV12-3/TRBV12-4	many	CASSSPRSGVYQPQHF	TGTGCCAGCAGTTCCCCTCGTTCGGGGGTGTATCAGCCCCAGCATTTT
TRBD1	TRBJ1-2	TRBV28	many	CASSPRADRGYGYTF	TGTGCCAGCAGTCCCCGGGCGGACAGGGGGTATGGCTACACCTTC
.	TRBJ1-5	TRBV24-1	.	CATSVGGNQPQHF	TGTGCCACCAGTGTGGGGGGCAATCAGCCCCAGCATTTT
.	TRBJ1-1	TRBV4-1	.	CASSQEPPSGVTEAFF	TGCGCCAGCAGCCAAGAGCCCCCGTCGGGGGTCACTGAAGCTTTCTTT
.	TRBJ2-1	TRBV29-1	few	CSVELAGESSYNEQFF	TGCAGCGTTGAATTGGCAGGAGAAAGCTCCTACAATGAGCAGTTCTTC
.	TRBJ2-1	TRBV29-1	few	CSVEDVWTPYNEQFF	TGCAGCGTTGAAGATGTCTGGACTCCGTACAATGAGCAGTTCTTC
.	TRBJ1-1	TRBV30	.	CAWSVFRNTEAFF	TGTGCCTGGAGTGTCTTTAGGAACACTGAAGCTTTCTTT
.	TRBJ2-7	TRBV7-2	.	CASRLGLAADSYEQYF	TGTGCCAGCAGATTAGGGCTGGCGGCTGACTCCTACGAGCAGTACTTC
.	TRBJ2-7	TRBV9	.	CASSADILTYEQYF	TGTGCCAGCAGCGCGGACATTCTAACCTACGAGCAGTACTTC
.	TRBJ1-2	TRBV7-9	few	CASSLGRGVKTNYGYTF	TGTGCCAGCAGCTTGGGGCGGGGGGTAAAGACTAACTATGGCTACACCTTC